Below are 24 T cell receptor beta chains sequenced from a single sample in a study of T cells in Graves' hyperthyroidism and ophthalmopathy. The investigators amplified TCR beta CDR3 regions from RNA transcripts. TCR CDR3 underwent first-round RT-PCR with the HTBI primer set. TCRdb processed the multiplex PCR reads anew with MiXCR; each CDR3 protein has one entry. The profile covers some 300,000 distinct CDR3 sequences, with roughly 18% appearing a single time and less than 40% taken by the ten largest. The sample consisted of blood. These TCRs come from a man aged 50 or older with Graves' ophthalmopathy.

This clonotype came up a few times. Its ends do not fully match the called genes, so a read error is possible. This chain connects TRBV24-1 to TRBJ2-1; maybe TRBD2 (5 bases). The germline V gene has CDR1 KGHDR and CDR2 SFDVKD. This CDR3 contains 20 residues. CDR3: CATSDFNPQASIGSYTEQFF. The CDR3 bases are TGTGCCACCAGTGATTTTAACCCCCAGGCCTCAATAGGGAGTTACACTGAGCAGTTCTTC.

Notes on this clonotype: At one end, the junction sequence differs from germline, possibly due to a read error. The chain has TRBV7-7 and TRBJ2-1; TRBD2 might be the D (5 bases). This CDR3 spans 15 amino acids. Germline V gives CDR1 SSHAT, CDR2 FNYEAQ (reference sequence). In nucleotides, the CDR3 is TGTGCTAGCAGCTCCACTAGTGTCGGGTACAATGAGCAGTTCTTC. Its protein product is CASSSTSVGYNEQFF.

This clonotype was recorded at least ten times. The rearrangement uses TRBV2 and TRBJ1-1; TRBD1 is a possible D gene (5 bases). The V end was cut by 9 bases, the J end by 8 bases, with 22 bases between. The CDR3 extends over 14 amino acids. Germline V lookup: CDR1 SNHLY, CDR2 FYNNEI. The DNA of the CDR3 is TGTGCCAGATCCCGGGTCCCAGTCCAGGGAGAAGCTTTCTTT. Translating it yields CARSRVPVQGEAFF.

In this sample, this clonotype turned up many times. This chain joins TRBV7-3 and TRBJ2-2; D is undetermined. Trimming cost V 0 bases and J 4 bases, with 15 bases left between them. Germline loops: CDR1 SGHTA, CDR2 FQGTGA. The CDR3 consists of 17 residues. As DNA, the CDR3 is TGTGCCAGCAGCTTAACAGGGTGGGGTTCGGGCACCGGGGAGCTGTTTTTT. Its translation: CASSLTGWGSGTGELFF.

The V and J genes are TRBV27 and TRBJ2-7; TRBD2 matches 7 bases. V lost 5 bases to trimming and J lost 6 bases; unmatched junction nucleotides: 13. CDR1 is MNHEY, CDR2 SMNVEV, per germline (reference sequence). This CDR3 spans 15 amino acids. CDR3 DNA sequence: TGTGCCAGCAGTCCCCAGCGGGACGCCTTCTCCGAGCAGTACTTC. Protein sequence: CASSPQRDAFSEQYF.

In the case of this clonotype: A much more abundant neighbour one base away suggests this may be a read error. The chain recombines TRBV12-3 or TRBV12-4 with TRBJ2-7; no firm D call. There are 12 residues in the CDR3. CDR3 sequence: CASAIIAYERYF. CDR3 DNA: TGTGCCAGCGCGATTATCGCCTACGAGCGGTACTTC.

The chain combines TRBV7-2 with TRBJ1-1; 8 bases match TRBD1. Unmatched junction bases numbered 4, after V lost 1 base and J lost 9 bases. This CDR3 has 13 residues. Germline V gene sequence: CDR1 SGHTA, CDR2 FQGNSA. The CDR3 sequence is CASSLGTGGKAFF. The CDR3 DNA is TGTGCCAGCAGCTTAGGCACAGGGGGGAAAGCTTTCTTT. Looking up the rest from reference TRBV7-2 and TRBJ1-1 gives the full variable domain: GAGVSQSPSNKVTEKGKDVELRCDPISGHTALYWYRQSLGQGLEFLIYFQGNSAPDKSGLPSDRFSAERTGGSVSTLTIQRTQQEDSAVYLCASSLGTGGKAFFGQGTRLTVV.

V gene TRBV20-1 combines with J gene TRBJ2-3; D perhaps matches TRBD2 (6 bases). V lost 2 bases and J 0 bases, leaving 15 bases between the germline ends. This CDR3 is built from 16 residues. Germline V gene data show CDR1 as DFQATT and CDR2 as SNEGSKA (reference sequence). The CDR3 region is CSARHPLAQSTDTQYF. CDR3 coding DNA: TGCAGTGCTAGACACCCCCTAGCGCAAAGCACAGATACGCAGTATTTT.

This clonotype showed up many times. The chain couples TRBV20-1 to TRBJ2-4; 8 bases fit TRBD1. CDR3 length equals 12 residues. Germline CDR1 reads DFQATT; CDR2 reads SNEGSKA (reference sequence). The CDR3 coding sequence is TGCAGCATCGGGACAGGAGTCGACATTCAGTACTTC. It yields the protein CSIGTGVDIQYF.

The chain couples TRBV3-1 to TRBJ2-5, with D perhaps matching TRBD2 (6 bases). The CDR3 runs 14 residues. V was clipped by 0 bases and J by 5 bases, with 10 bases between them. The germline V gene has CDR1 LGHDT and CDR2 YNNKEL (reference sequence). This CDR3 is CASSQDNGGETQYF. The CDR3 bases are TGTGCCAGCAGCCAAGATAATGGAGGGGAGACCCAGTACTTC.

This clonotype was counted ten times or more. The chain uses TRBV12-3 or TRBV12-4 and TRBJ2-1; 10 bases line up with TRBD2. Trimming took 1 base from V and 4 from J; bases not matched to a gene: 10. The CDR3 contains 18 residues. The chain's CDR3 is CASSLGVLAGAEYNEQFF. The CDR3 nucleotides are TGTGCCAGCAGTTTAGGGGTTCTAGCGGGAGCAGAATACAATGAGCAGTTCTTC.

In this sample, this clonotype turned up a few times. The chain has TRBV7-9 and TRBJ2-5, with TRBD2 identical over 7 bases. Germline V gene sequence: CDR1 SEHNR, CDR2 FQNEAQ (reference sequence). Trimming removed 5 bases from V and 3 bases from J; junction bases left unmatched: 18. CDR3 length: 18 residues. The CDR3 sequence: CASSPTPGLAALKETQYF. Written as DNA, the CDR3 is TGTGCCAGCAGCCCGACCCCGGGGCTAGCGGCGTTAAAAGAGACCCAGTACTTC.

This clonotype was seen a few times. A much larger clone lies a single base off, so this may be a read error. The gene calls are TRBV30 and TRBJ2-5; possibly TRBD2 for D (6 bases). Germline V CDR1 and CDR2: GTSNPN, SVGIG (reference sequence). The CDR3 runs 13 residues. The V and J ends lost 6 bases and 9 bases respectively, with 20 bases between them. DNA of the CDR3: TGTGCCTGTAAACCTACTAGCCTTGAGGCCCAGTACTTC. Translation gives CACKPTSLEAQYF.

This clonotype was counted many times. CDR3 DNA sequence: TGTGCCAGCAGCTTAAGGACAGGGGGCTCGTACAAGCAGTACTTC. This gives the protein CASSLRTGGSYKQYF. The V gene is TRBV11-2, the J gene TRBJ2-7, with TRBD1 identical over 11 bases. V lost 2 bases, J lost 8 bases, and 8 bases stayed unmatched. The CDR3 sequence is 15 residues long. Germline V gives CDR1 SGHAT, CDR2 FQNNGV.

The V gene is TRBV27, the J gene TRBJ1-6, with 10 nucleotides matching TRBD1. V was pared by 5 bases and J by 14 bases, with 6 bases of the junction left unmatched. CDR3 length: 13 residues. Germline V gene lookup returns CDR1 MNHEY and CDR2 SMNVEV (reference sequence). The CDR3 sequence: CASSTGTGDTLHF. The DNA of the CDR3 is TGTGCCAGCAGTACAGGGACAGGGGACACCCTCCACTTT.

The chain recombines TRBV27 with TRBJ1-5; D call uncertain. Germline loops: CDR1 MNHEY, CDR2 SMNVEV (reference sequence). The CDR3 is 15 amino acids. Trimming removed 3 bases at V and 2 bases at J, with 11 bases between. The CDR3 DNA is TGTGCCAGCAGTTTGCGGGGATTGGGCAATCAGCCCCAGCATTTT. Residues: CASSLRGLGNQPQHF.

This clonotype was recorded at least ten times. The chain employs TRBV6-1 and TRBJ1-1; no clear D gene. Germline V gene lookup returns CDR1 MNHNS and CDR2 SASEGT. V dropped 4 bases and J dropped 0 bases, with 3 bases sitting between them. The CDR3 covers 12 residues. CDR3 region: CASSVLNTEAFF. CDR3 coding DNA: TGTGCCAGCAGTGTATTGAACACTGAAGCTTTCTTT.

This clonotype occurred many times. The chain recombines TRBV6-1 with TRBJ2-7, with TRBD2 identical over 10 bases. CDR3 length: 14 amino acids. The germline V gene encodes CDR1 MNHNS and CDR2 SASEGT. V shed 6 bases, J shed 6 bases, and the junction held 8 bases outside the gene matches. CDR3 sequence (DNA): TGTGCCAGCAGACCTCCGGGACTAGCGTTCGAGCAGTACTTC. The encoded protein is CASRPPGLAFEQYF.

The V gene is TRBV19, the J gene TRBJ1-1; 8 nucleotides line up with TRBD1. With 2 bases clipped from V and 5 bases from J, the junction kept 10 bases outside the gene matches. The CDR3 contains 16 residues. CDR1 is LNHDA and CDR2 is SQIVND in the germline V gene (reference sequence). The CDR3 DNA reads as TGTGCCAGTAGTATAACGGCCGGACAGGGAGTTACTGAAGCTTTCTTT. This translates into CASSITAGQGVTEAFF.

The chain has TRBV28 and TRBJ1-2, with D hard to call. The V end lost 5 bases, the J end lost 4 bases, and 11 bases lay between the germline ends. CDR3 length: 13 residues. Looked up from germline, CDR1 is MDHEN and CDR2 is SYDVKM. This CDR3 reads CASSPTALYGYTF. The CDR3 region has the DNA TGTGCCAGCAGTCCGACGGCCCTCTATGGCTACACCTTC.

There are a few counts of this clonotype. The V gene is TRBV27, the J gene TRBJ1-5; tentatively, D is TRBD1 (6 bases). Per germline, CDR1 MNHEY and CDR2 SMNVEV (reference sequence). V was shortened by 0 bases and J by 4 bases, with 10 bases between the two germline ends. The CDR3 totals 15 residues. CDR3 sequence reads: CASSLSSTGNQPQHF. For the CDR3, the DNA is TGTGCCAGCAGTTTATCGTCCACAGGGAATCAGCCCCAGCATTTT.

This clonotype was observed many times. This sequence joins TRBV3-1 and TRBJ1-1; D uncertain. The CDR3 has 13 amino acids. The germline CDR1 and CDR2 sequences are LGHDT and YNNKEL (reference sequence). Trimming cost V 1 base and J 3 bases, with 6 bases left between them. The CDR3 DNA reads as TGTGCCAGCAGCCAAGGGTGGGACACTGAAGCTTTCTTT. Its translation is CASSQGWDTEAFF.

This clonotype appeared many times. The chain employs TRBV20-1 and TRBJ2-4; no firm D call. Trimming took 0 bases from V and 9 from J, leaving 12 bases between them. CDR3 length equals 13 residues. Germline V lookup: CDR1 DFQATT, CDR2 SNEGSKA (reference sequence). The CDR3 DNA reads TGCAGTGCTAGAGAGGGTAGGGCAGGCATTCAGTACTTC. Residues: CSAREGRAGIQYF.

This clonotype has at least ten counts. The genes are TRBV7-9 and TRBJ2-1, with D hard to call. Germline V CDR1 and CDR2: SEHNR, FQNEAQ (reference sequence). This CDR3 spans 16 amino acids. Trimming removed 1 base from V and 0 bases from J, with 10 bases in between. In DNA, the CDR3 is TGTGCCAGCAGCTTAGTGGCACTGAGCTCCTACAATGAGCAGTTCTTC. Residues: CASSLVALSSYNEQFF.